A single TCR beta chain is shown here with its context. Antigen specificity is unknown. This sample stems from a study of OX40 agonist ivuxolimab in advanced cancers. Study-wide context: Mean age approximately 61 years, range about 23 to 80; around 80% male.

CDR3 length: 12 residues. Germline lookup yields CDR1 GTSNPN and CDR2 SVGIG (reference sequence). Trimming stripped 2 bases from V and 6 bases from J, with 10 bases between. General study findings and limits: Compared with CD4+, CD8+ T cells on average had more expanded clones. Expanded peripheral T-cell antigen specificity went undetermined. In the 0.1 to 3.0 mg/kg range, CD4+ and CD8+ blood T cells had expanded clonally by week 6.

Produced via immunoSEQ multiplex PCR; TCRdb's table is partial and in-frame only. This sample carries 35,000 to 40,000 clones, approximately 79% of them seen once, and the ten largest clones take about 1.7%. The sequence was obtained from an adult with an advanced solid tumor such as melanoma, head and neck, liver or kidney cancer. The material was CD4+ or CD8+ T cells sorted from blood, obtained in a trial of the OX40 agonist ivuxolimab. The gene calls are TRBV30 and TRBJ1-1, with a weak D call TRBD1 (5 bases). DNA of the CDR3: TGTGCCTGGAGTCCCCAGGGAGCTGAAGCTTTCTTT. Translation: CAWSPQGAEAFF.